This note documents a single TCR beta chain sequence. Per the original data handling: Amplifying reference gene primers gave estimates of nucleated cell counts. Libraries were prepared by immunoSEQ multiplex PCR; TCRdb keeps only in-frame clonotypes and omits some of them. V, J and clone size are those of that table, while D and trimming were read from the DNA. There are over 130,000 clones in the sample; roughly 84% occur only once, and around 2.1% lies in the top ten. CDR3 size: 17 residues. V was cut by 1 base and J by 4 bases, with 17 bases left in between. Per germline, CDR1 SGHRS and CDR2 YFSETQ. The data belong to a study of blood T cell repertoires in COVID-19. Whole-study context: Samples representing acute and convalescent COVID-19 were sourced from the United States, Italy and Spain.

The receptor's source is a man between 70 and 80 years old with acute or convalescent COVID-19. The chain employs TRBV5-1 and TRBJ2-2, with TRBD2 as a possible D gene (6 bases). The material sequenced was peripheral blood. In DNA, the CDR3 is TGCGCCAGCAGCTTGTTCAACGGCGGGGCGGGCACCGGGGAGCTGTTTTTT. This gives the protein CASSLFNGGAGTGELFF.